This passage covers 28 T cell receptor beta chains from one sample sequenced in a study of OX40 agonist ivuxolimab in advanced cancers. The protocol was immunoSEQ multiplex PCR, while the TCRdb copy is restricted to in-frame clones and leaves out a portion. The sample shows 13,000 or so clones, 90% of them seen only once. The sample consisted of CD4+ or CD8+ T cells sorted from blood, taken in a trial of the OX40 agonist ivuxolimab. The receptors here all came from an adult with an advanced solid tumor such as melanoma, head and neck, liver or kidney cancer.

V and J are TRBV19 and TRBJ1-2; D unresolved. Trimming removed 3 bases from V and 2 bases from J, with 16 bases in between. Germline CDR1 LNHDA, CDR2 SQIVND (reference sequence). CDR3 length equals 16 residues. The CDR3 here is CASSIPDAELNYGYTF. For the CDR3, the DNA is TGTGCCAGTAGTATCCCAGACGCCGAACTAAACTATGGCTACACCTTC.

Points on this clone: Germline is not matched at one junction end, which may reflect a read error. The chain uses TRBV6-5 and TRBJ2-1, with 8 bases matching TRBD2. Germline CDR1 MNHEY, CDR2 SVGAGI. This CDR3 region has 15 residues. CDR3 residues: CASSYYRTSYTEQFF. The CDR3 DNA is TGTGCCAGCAGTTACTACCGGACTAGCTACACTGAGCAGTTCTTC.

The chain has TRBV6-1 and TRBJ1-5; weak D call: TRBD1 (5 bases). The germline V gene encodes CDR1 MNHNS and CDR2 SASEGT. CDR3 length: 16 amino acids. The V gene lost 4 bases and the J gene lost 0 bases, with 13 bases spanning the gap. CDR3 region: CASSGGAPYSNQPQHF. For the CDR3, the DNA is TGTGCCAGCAGTGGCGGGGCCCCTTATAGCAATCAGCCCCAGCATTTT.

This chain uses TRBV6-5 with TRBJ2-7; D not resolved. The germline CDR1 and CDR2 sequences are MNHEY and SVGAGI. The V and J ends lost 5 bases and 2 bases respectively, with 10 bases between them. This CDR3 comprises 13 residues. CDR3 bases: TGTGCCAGCAGTCCTTCGGACGCCTACGAGCAGTACTTC. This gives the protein CASSPSDAYEQYF.

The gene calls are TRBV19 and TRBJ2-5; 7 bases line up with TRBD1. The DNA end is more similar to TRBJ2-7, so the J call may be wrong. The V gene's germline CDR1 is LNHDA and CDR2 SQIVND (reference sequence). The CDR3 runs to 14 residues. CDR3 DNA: TGTGCCAGTAGCGGGACAGCCTTTACCTACGAGCAGTACTTC. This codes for CASSGTAFTYEQYF.

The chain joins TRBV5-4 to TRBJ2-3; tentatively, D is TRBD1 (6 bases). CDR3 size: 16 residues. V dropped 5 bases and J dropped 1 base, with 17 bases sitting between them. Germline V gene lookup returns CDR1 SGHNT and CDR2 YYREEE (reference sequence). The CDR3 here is CASRQGHLQGTDTQYF. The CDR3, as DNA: TGTGCCAGCAGACAGGGACACCTTCAGGGCACAGATACGCAGTATTTT.

Here the CDR3 reads CASTHPSNDTQYF. CDR3 bases: TGTGCCAGCACCCACCCCAGCAATGATACGCAGTATTTT. The V and J genes are TRBV6-5 and TRBJ2-3, with D uncertain. The germline V gene encodes CDR1 MNHEY and CDR2 SVGAGI. This CDR3 has 13 amino acids. The V and J ends lost 7 bases and 6 bases respectively, with 14 bases between them.

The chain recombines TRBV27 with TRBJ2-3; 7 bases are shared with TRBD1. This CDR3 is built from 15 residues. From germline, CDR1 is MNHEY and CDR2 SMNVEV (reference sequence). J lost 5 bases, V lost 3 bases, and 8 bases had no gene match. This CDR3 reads CASSFLGTEGDTQYF. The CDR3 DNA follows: TGTGCCAGCAGTTTCCTTGGGACAGAAGGAGATACGCAGTATTTT.

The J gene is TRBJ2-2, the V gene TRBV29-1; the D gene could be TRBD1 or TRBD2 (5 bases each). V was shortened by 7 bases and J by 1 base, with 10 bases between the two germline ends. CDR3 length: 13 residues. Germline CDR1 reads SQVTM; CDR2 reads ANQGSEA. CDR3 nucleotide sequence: TGCAGCGCCGGGACGGTGAACACCGGGGAGCTGTTTTTT. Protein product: CSAGTVNTGELFF.

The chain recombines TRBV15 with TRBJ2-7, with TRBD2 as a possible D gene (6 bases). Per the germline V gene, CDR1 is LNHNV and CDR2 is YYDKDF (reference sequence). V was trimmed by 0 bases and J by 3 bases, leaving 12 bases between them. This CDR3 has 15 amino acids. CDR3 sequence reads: CATSRESTGGYEQYF. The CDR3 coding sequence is TGTGCCACCAGCAGAGAGAGCACCGGGGGCTACGAGCAGTACTTC.

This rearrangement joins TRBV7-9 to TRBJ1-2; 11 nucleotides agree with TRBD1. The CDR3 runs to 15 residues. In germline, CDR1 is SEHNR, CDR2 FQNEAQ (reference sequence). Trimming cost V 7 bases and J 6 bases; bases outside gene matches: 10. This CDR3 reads CASNFQDRGRNGYTF. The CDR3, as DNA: TGTGCCAGCAACTTCCAGGACAGGGGGCGGAATGGCTACACCTTC.

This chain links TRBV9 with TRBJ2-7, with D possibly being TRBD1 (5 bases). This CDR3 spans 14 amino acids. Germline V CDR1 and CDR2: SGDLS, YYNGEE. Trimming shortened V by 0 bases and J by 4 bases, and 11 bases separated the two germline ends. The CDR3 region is CASSVAGQGYEQYF. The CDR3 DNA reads TGTGCCAGCAGCGTAGCTGGGCAGGGTTACGAGCAGTACTTC. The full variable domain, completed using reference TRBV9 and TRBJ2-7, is DSGVTQTPKHLITATGQRVTLRCSPRSGDLSVYWYQQSLDQGLQFLIQYYNGEERAKGNILERFSAQQFPDLHSELNLSSLELGDSALYFCASSVAGQGYEQYFGPGTRLTVT.

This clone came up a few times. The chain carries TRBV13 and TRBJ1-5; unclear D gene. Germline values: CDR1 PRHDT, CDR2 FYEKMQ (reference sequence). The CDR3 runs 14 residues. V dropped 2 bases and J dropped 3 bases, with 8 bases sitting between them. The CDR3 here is CASSLPGPNQPQHF. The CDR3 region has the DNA TGTGCCAGCAGCTTACCGGGTCCCAATCAGCCCCAGCATTTT.

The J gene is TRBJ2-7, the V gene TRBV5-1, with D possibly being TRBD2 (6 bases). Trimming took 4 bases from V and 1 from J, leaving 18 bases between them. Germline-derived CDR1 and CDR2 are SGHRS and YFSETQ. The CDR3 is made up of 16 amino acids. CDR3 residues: CASSTRSGGVSYEQYF. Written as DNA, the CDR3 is TGCGCCAGCAGCACCCGGTCAGGAGGGGTTTCCTACGAGCAGTACTTC.

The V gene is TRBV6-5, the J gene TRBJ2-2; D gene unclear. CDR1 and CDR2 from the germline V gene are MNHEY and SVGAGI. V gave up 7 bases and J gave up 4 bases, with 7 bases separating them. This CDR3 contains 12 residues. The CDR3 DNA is TGTGCCAGCATCGCTTTCACCGGGGAGCTGTTTTTT. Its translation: CASIAFTGELFF.

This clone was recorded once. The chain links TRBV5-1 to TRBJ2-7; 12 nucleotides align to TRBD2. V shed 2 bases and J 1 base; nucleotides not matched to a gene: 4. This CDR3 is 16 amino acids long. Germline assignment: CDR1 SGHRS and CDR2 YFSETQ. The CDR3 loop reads CASSLGLAGPSYEQYF. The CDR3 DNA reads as TGCGCCAGCAGCTTAGGACTAGCGGGGCCTTCCTACGAGCAGTACTTC.

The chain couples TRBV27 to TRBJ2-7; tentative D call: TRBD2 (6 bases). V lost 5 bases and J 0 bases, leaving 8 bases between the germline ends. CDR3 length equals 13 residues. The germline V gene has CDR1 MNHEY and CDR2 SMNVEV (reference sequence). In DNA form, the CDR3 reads TGTGCCAGCAGTGGCGGGAACTCCTACGAGCAGTACTTC. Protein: CASSGGNSYEQYF.

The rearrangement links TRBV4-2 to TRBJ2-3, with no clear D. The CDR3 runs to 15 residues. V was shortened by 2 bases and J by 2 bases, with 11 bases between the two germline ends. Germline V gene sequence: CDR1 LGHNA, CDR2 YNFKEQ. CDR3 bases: TGTGCCAGCAGCCAACTAGAATCTGACACAGATACGCAGTATTTT. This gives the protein CASSQLESDTDTQYF.

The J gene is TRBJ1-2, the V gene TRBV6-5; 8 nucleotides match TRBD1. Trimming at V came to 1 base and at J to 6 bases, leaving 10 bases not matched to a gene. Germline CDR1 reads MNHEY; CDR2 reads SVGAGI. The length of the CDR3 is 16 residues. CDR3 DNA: TGTGCCAGCAGTTACTTAAGGACAGGGAGGGGTCATGGCTACACCTTC. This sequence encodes CASSYLRTGRGHGYTF.

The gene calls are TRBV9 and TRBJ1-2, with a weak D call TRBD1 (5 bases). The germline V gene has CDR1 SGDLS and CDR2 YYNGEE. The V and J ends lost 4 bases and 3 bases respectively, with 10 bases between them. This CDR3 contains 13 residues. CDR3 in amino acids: CASSPPTDYGYTF. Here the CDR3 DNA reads TGTGCCAGCAGCCCACCGACAGACTATGGCTACACCTTC.

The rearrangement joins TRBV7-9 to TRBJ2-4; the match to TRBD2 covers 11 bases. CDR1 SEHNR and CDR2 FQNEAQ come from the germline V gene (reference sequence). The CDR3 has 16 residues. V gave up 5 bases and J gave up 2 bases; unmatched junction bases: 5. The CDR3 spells CASSQTSGNPKNIQYF. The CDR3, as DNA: TGTGCCAGCAGCCAGACTAGCGGGAACCCCAAAAACATTCAGTACTTC.

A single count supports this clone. CDR3 DNA sequence: TGTGCCAGCAGCGAAAACCCAGGACCCCTACTTGGCTACAATGAGCAGTTCTTC. This translates into CASSENPGPLLGYNEQFF. The chain joins TRBV5-5 to TRBJ2-1; the D is unclear. V was clipped by 4 bases and J by 3 bases, with 23 bases between them. Germline V gene lookup returns CDR1 SGHKS and CDR2 YYEKEE (reference sequence). The CDR3 has 18 amino acids. Looking up the rest from reference TRBV5-5 and TRBJ2-1 gives the full variable domain: DAGVTQSPTHLIKTRGQQVTLRCSPISGHKSVSWYQQVLGQGPQFIFQYYEKEERGRGNFPDRFSARQFPNYSSELNVNALLLGDSALYLCASSENPGPLLGYNEQFFGPGTRLTVL.

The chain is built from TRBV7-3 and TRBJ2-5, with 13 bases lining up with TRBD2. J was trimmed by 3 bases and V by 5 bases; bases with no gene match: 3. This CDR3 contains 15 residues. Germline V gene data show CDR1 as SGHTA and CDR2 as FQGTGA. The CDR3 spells CASSPGTSGEETQYF. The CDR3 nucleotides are TGTGCCAGCAGCCCCGGGACTAGCGGGGAAGAGACCCAGTACTTC.

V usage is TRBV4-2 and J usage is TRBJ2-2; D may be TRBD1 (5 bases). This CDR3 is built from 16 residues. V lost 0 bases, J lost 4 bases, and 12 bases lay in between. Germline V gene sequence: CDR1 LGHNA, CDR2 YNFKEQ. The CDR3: CASSQDKGVSTGELFF. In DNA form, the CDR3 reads TGTGCCAGCAGCCAAGATAAAGGGGTGAGCACCGGGGAGCTGTTTTTT.

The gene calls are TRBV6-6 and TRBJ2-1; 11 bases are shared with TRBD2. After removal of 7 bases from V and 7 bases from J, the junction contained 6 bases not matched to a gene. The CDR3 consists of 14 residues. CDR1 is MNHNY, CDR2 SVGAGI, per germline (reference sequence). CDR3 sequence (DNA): TGTGCCAGCATTGTAGCGGGAGGGGGGAATGAGCAGTTCTTC. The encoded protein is CASIVAGGGNEQFF.

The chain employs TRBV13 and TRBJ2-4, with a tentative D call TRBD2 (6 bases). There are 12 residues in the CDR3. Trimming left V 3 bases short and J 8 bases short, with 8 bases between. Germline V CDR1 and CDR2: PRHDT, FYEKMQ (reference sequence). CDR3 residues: CASSLGGDIQYF. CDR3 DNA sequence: TGTGCCAGCAGCTTGGGGGGAGACATTCAGTACTTC. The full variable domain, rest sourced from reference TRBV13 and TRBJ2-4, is AAGVIQSPRHLIKEKRETATLKCYPIPRHDTVYWYQQGPGQDPQFLISFYEKMQSDKGSIPDRFSAQQFSDYHSELNMSSLELGDSALYFCASSLGGDIQYFGAGTRLSVL.

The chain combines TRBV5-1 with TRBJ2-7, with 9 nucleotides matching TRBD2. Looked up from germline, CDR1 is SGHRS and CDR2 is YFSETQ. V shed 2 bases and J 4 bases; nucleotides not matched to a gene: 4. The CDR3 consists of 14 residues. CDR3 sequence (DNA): TGCGCCAGCAGCTTAGCTAGCGGGACATACGAGCAGTACTTC. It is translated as CASSLASGTYEQYF.

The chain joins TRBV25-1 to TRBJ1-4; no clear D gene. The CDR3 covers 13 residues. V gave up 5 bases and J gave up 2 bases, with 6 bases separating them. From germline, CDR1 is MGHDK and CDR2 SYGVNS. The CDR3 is CASSPATNEKLFF. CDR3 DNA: TGTGCCAGCAGTCCGGCGACTAATGAAAAACTGTTTTTT.